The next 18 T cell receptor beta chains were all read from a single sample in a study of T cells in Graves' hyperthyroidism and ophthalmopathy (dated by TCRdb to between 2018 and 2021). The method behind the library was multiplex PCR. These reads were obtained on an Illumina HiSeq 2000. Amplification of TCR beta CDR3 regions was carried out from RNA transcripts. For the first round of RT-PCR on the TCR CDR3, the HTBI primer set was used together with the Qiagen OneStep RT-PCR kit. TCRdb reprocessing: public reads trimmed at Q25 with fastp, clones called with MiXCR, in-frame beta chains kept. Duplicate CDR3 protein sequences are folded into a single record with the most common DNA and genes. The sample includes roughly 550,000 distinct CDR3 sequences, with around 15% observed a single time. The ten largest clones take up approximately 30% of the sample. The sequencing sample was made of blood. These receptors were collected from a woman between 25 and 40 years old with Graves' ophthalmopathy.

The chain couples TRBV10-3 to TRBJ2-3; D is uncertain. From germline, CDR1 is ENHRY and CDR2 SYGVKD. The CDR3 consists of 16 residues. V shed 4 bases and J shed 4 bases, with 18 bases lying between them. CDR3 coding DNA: TGTGCCATCAGTGTACGCGGTAGGAGTGAGGCAGATACGCAGTATTTT. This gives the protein CAISVRGRSEADTQYF.

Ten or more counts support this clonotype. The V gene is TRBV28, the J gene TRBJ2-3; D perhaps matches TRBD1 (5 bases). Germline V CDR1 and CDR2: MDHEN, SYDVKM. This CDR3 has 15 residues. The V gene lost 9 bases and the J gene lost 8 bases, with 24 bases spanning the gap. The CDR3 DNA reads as TGTGCCAGTACCCGACTCGAAAGGGGTAGGGGTACGCAGTATTTT. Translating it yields CASTRLERGRGTQYF. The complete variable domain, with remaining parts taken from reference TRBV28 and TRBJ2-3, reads DVKVTQSSRYLVKRTGEKVFLECVQDMDHENMFWYRQDPGLGLRLIYFSYDVKMKEKGDIPEGYSVSREKKERFSLILESASTNQTSMYLCASTRLERGRGTQYFGPGTRLTVL.

CDR3 sequence: CASARTSGFHGYTF. CDR3 DNA: TGTGCCAGCGCACGCACTTCGGGGTTTCACGGCTACACCTTC. The rearrangement joins TRBV9 to TRBJ1-2, with D unclear. Germline CDR1 is SGDLS and CDR2 is YYNGEE. The germline V and J ends were trimmed by 7 bases and 8 bases, with 21 bases remaining between them. This CDR3 comprises 14 residues.

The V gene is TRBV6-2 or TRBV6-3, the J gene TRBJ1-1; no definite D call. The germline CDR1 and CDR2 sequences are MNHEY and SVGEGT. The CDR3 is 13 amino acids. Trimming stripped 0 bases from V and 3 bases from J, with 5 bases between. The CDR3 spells CASSYSTDTEAFF. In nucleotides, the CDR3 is TGTGCCAGCAGTTACTCGACCGACACTGAAGCTTTCTTT.

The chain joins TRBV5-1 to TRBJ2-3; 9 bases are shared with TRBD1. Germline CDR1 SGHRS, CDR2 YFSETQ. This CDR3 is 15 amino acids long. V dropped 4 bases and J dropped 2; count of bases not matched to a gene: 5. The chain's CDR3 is CASSPTGGVTDTQYF. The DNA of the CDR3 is TGCGCCAGCAGCCCGACAGGGGGAGTCACAGATACGCAGTATTTT.

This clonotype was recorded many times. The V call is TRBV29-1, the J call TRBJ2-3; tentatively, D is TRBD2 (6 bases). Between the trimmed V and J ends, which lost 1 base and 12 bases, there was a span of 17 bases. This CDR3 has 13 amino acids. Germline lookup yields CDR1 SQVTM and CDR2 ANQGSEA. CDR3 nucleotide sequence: TGCAGCGTTGAAGCCCAACCGGGGGACCCACAGTATTTT. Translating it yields CSVEAQPGDPQYF.

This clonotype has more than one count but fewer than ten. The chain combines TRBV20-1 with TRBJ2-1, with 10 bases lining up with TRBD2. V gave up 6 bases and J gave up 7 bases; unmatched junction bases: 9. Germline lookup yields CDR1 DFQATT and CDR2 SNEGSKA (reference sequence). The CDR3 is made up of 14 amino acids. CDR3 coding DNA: TGCAGTGCCCCTAGCGGGAGCTCTGGAAATGAGCAGTTCTTC. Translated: CSAPSGSSGNEQFF.

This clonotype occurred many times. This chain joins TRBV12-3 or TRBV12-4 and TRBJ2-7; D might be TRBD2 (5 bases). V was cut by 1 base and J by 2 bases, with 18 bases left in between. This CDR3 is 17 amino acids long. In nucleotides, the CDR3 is TGTGCCAGCAGTTTAGTCGGAATACGGGATGAACCCTACGAGCAGTACTTC. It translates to CASSLVGIRDEPYEQYF.

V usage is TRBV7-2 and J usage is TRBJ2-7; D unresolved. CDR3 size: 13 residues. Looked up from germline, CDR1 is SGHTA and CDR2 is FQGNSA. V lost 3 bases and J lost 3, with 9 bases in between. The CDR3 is CASSFGRVYEQYF. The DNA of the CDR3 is TGTGCCAGCAGCTTCGGCAGAGTCTACGAGCAGTACTTC.

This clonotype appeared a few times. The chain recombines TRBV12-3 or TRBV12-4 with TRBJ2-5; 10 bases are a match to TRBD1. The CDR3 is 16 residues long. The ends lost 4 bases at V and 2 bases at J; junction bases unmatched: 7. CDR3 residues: CASSWGGQGIQETQYF. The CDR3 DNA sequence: TGTGCCAGCAGTTGGGGGGGACAGGGGATACAAGAGACCCAGTACTTC.

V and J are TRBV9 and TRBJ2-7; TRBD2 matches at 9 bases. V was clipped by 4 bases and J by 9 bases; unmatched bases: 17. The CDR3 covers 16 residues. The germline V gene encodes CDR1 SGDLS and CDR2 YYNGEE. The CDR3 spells CASSPGAYRTSGLQYF. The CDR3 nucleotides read TGTGCCAGCAGCCCCGGGGCCTATCGAACTAGCGGGCTGCAGTACTTC.

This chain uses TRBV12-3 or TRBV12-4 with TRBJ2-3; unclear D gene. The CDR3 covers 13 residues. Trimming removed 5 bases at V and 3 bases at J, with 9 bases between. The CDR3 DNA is TGTGCCAGCAGTACGGCCCCTACAGATACGCAGTATTTT. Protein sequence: CASSTAPTDTQYF.

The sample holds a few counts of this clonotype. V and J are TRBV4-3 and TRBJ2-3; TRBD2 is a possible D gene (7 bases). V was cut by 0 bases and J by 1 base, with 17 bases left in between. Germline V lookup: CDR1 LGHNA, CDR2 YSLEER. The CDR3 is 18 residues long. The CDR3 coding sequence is TGCGCCAGCAGCCAAGATCAGGCAGGGAGGGGGGGCACAGATACGCAGTATTTT. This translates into CASSQDQAGRGGTDTQYF.

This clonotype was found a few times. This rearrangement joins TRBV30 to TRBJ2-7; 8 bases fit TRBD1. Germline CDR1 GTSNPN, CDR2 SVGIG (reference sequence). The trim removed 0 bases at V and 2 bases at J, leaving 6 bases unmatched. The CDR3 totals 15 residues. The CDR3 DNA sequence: TGTGCCTGGAGTGTACTCCCAGGGGGCCCCTACGAGCAGTACTTC. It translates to CAWSVLPGGPYEQYF. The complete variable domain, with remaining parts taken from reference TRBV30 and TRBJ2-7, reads SQTIHQWPATLVQPVGSPLSLECTVEGTSNPNLYWYRQAAGRGLQLLFYSVGIGQISSEVPQNLSASRPQDRQFILSSKKLLLSDSGFYLCAWSVLPGGPYEQYFGPGTRLTVT.

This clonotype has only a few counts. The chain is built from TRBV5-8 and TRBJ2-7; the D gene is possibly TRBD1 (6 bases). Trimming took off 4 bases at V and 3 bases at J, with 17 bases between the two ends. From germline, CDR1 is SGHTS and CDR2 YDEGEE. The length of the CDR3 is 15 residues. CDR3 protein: CASSDSGDTFYEQYF. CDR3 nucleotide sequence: TGTGCCAGCAGCGACTCCGGGGACACCTTCTACGAGCAGTACTTC.

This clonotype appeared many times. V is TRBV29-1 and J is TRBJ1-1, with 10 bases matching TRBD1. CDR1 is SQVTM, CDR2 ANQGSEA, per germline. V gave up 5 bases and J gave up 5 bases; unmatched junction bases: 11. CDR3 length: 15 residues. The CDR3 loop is CSVRRQGAMGTEAFF. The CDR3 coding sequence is TGCAGCGTTAGGCGACAGGGGGCTATGGGTACTGAAGCTTTCTTT.

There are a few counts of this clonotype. The CDR3 DNA is TGTGCCAGCAAGGGCGAGAATGAAAAACTGTTTTTT. This encodes CASKGENEKLFF. The rearrangement joins TRBV12-3 or TRBV12-4 to TRBJ1-4; no clear D. The CDR3 has 12 residues. Trimming left V 7 bases short and J 5 bases short, with 8 bases between.

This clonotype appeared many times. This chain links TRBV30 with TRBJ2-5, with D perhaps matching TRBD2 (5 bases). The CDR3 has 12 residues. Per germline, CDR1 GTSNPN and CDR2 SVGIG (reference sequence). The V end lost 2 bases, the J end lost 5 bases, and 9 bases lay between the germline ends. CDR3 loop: CAWSRGGETQYF. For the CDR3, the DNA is TGTGCCTGGAGTCGAGGCGGGGAGACCCAGTACTTC.